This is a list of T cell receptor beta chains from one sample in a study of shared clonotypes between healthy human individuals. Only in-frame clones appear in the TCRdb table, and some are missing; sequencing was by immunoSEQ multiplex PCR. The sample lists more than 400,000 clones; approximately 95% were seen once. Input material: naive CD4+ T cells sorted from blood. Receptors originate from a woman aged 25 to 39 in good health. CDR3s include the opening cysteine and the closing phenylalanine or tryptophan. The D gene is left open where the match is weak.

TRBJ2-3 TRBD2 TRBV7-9 CASSSGVRREGEDTQYF TGTGCCAGCAGCTCAGGGGTGAGACGGGAGGGGGAAGATACGCAGTATTTT
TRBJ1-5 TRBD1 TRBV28 CASSGLNRGRYYQPQHF TGTGCCAGCAGCGGGCTAAACAGGGGGCGGTATTATCAGCCCCAGCATTTT
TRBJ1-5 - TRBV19 CASSIGVRRSNQPQHF TGTGCCAGTAGTATAGGGGTCAGGAGGAGCAATCAGCCCCAGCATTTT
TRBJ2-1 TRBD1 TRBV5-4 CASGPTGTVNYNEQFF TGTGCCAGCGGGCCGACTGGGACAGTTAATTACAATGAGCAGTTCTTC
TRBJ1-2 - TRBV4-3 CASSQDEGYTF TGCGCCAGCAGCCAAGATGAGGGCTACACCTTC
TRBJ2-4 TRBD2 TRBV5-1 CASSLGLAGGPDKNIQYF TGCGCCAGCAGCTTGGGACTAGCGGGAGGGCCGGACAAAAACATTCAGTACTTC
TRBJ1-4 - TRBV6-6 CASSPRQLPEKLFF TGTGCCAGCAGCCCCCGACAGCTACCCGAAAAACTGTTTTTT
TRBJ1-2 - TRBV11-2 CASSSLAGPEGNYGYTF TGTGCCAGCAGCTCGCTGGCAGGGCCCGAGGGGAACTATGGCTACACCTTC
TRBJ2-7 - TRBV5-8 CASSFRTVGSPTYEQYF TGTGCCAGCAGCTTCCGGACAGTGGGATCCCCGACCTACGAGCAGTACTTC
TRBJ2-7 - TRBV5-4 CASSLDPLRGGYEQYF TGTGCCAGCAGCTTGGATCCCCTACGGGGTGGGTACGAGCAGTACTTC
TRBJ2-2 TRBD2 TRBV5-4 CASSSDLAGVRTGELFF TGTGCCAGCAGCTCTGACCTAGCGGGAGTTCGCACCGGGGAGCTGTTTTTT
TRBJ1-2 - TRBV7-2 CASSQRPEYGYTF TGTGCCAGCAGCCAACGGCCGGAATATGGCTACACCTTC
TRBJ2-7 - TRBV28 CASSLGVDEQYF TGTGCCAGCAGTTTGGGAGTGGACGAGCAGTACTTC
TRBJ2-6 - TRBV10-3 CAISESRQINSGANVLTF TGTGCCATCAGTGAGTCGAGACAGATTAACTCTGGGGCCAACGTCCTGACTTTC
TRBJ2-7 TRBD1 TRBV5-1 CASSLGGTVSYEQYF TGCGCCAGCAGCTTAGGGGGCACCGTCTCCTACGAGCAGTACTTC
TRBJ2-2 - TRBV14 CASSQYGAGELFF TGTGCCAGCAGCCAGTACGGGGCGGGGGAGCTGTTTTTT
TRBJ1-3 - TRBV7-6 CASSLSLTGVGNTIYF TGTGCCAGCAGCTTATCTCTAACAGGTGTTGGAAACACCATATATTTT
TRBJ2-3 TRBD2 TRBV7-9 CASLAGVSTDTQYF TGTGCCAGCTTAGCGGGAGTTAGCACAGATACGCAGTATTTT
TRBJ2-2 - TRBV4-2 CASSQGVAVRNTGELFF TGTGCCAGCAGCCAAGGTGTGGCAGTGAGGAACACCGGGGAGCTGTTTTTT
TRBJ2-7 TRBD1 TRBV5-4 CASSARTGGVDEQYF TGTGCCAGCAGCGCCAGAACAGGGGGCGTCGACGAGCAGTACTTC